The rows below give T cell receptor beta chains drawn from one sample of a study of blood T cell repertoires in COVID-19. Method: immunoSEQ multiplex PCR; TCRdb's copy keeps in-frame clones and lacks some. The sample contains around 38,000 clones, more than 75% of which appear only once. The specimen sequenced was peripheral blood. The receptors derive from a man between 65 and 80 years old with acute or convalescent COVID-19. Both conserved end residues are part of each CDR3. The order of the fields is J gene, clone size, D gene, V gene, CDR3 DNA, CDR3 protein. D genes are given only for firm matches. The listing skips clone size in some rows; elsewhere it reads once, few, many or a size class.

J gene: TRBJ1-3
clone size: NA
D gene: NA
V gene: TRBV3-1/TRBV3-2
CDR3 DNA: TGTGCCAGCAGCCAATCTGGGCGCTCTGGAAACACCATATATTTT
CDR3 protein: CASSQSGRSGNTIYF

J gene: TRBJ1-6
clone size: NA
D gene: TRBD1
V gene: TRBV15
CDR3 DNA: TGTGCCACCAGCAGAGATCTGACAGGGAGTTCACCCCTCCACTTT
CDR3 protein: CATSRDLTGSSPLHF

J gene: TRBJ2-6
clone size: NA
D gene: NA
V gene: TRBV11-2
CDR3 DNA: TGTGCCAGCTCGGGGTCTGGGGCCAACGTCCTGACTTTC
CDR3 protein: CASSGSGANVLTF

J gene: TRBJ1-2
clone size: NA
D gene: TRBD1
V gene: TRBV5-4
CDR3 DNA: TGTGCCAGCAGCCCGGACAGGGCCTATGGCTACACCTTC
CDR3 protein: CASSPDRAYGYTF

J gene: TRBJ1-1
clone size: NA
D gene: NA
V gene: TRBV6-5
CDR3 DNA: TGTGCCAGCAGTCGCACAAGGGGAGGGAACACTGAAGCTTTCTTT
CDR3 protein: CASSRTRGGNTEAFF

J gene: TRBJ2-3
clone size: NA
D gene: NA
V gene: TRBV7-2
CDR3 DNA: TGTGCCAGCAGGCAGATGATTAGCACAGATACGCAGTATTTT
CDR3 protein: CASRQMISTDTQYF

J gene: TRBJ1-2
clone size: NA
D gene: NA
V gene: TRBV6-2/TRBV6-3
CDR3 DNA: TGTGCCAGCAGCCCCGGCGGCGTACGGGGCTACACCTTC
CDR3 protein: CASSPGGVRGYTF

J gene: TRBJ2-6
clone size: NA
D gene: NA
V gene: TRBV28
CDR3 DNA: TGTGCCAGCAGCCGCGATCGGGCCAACGTCCTGACTTTC
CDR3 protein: CASSRDRANVLTF

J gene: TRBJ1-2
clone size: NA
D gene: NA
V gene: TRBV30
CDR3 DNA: TGTGCCTGGAGACAGCAGCCAAGGGGCGGCTACACCTTC
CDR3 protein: CAWRQQPRGGYTF

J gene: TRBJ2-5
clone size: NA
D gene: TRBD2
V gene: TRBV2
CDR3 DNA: TGTGCCAGCAGGGCTAGACTAGCGGGAGGGGGAGAGACCCAGTACTTC
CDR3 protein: CASRARLAGGGETQYF

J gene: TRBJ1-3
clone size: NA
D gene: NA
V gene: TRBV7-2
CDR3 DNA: TGTGCCAGCAGCAACGGACAGAGCTCTGGAAACACCATATATTTT
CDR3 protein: CASSNGQSSGNTIYF

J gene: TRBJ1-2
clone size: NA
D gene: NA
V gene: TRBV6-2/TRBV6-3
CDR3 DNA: TGTGCCAGCAGTGCGGAGGTACGCGGCTACACCTTC
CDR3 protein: CASSAEVRGYTF

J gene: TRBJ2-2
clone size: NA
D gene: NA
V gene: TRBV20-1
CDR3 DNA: TGCAGTGCTAGTAGGGCGGGCAGGGGGGACACCGGGGAGCTGTTTTTT
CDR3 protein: CSASRAGRGDTGELFF

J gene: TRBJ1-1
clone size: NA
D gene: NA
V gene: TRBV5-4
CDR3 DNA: TGTGCCAGCAGCTTCACAGGGACTGAAGCTTTCTTT
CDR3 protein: CASSFTGTEAFF

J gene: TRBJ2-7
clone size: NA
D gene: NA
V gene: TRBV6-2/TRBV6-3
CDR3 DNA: TGTGCCAGCAGTTACGTCCTCTACGAGCAGTACTTC
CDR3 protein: CASSYVLYEQYF

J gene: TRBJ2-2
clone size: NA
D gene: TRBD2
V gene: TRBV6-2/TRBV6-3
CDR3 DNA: TGTGCCAGCAGTCCGACTAGCGGGAGGGCCGGGACCGGGGAGCTGTTTTTT
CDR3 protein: CASSPTSGRAGTGELFF

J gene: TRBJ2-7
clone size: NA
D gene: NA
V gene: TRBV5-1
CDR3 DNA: TGCGCCAGCAGCAACCGAGGACAAGGGAGGATTTCCTACGAGCAGTACTTC
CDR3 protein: CASSNRGQGRISYEQYF

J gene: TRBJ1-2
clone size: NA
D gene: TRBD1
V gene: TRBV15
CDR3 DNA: TGTGCCACCTTAGCGAAGGGCCCAGACAGGGGATATGGCTACACCTTC
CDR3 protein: CATLAKGPDRGYGYTF

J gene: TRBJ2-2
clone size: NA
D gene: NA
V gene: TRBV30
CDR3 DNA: TGTGCCTGGAGTGTTGGGCTTCGAAGCAACACCGGGGAGCTGTTTTTT
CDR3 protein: CAWSVGLRSNTGELFF

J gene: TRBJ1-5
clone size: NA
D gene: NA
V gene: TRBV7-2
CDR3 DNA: TGTGCCAGCAGCTTAACAGGGTATAATCAGCCCCAGCATTTT
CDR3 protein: CASSLTGYNQPQHF

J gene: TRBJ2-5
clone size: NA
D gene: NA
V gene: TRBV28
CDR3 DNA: TGTGCCAGCAGTTTAGGCTGGGGCGGTGAGACCCAGTACTTC
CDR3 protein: CASSLGWGGETQYF

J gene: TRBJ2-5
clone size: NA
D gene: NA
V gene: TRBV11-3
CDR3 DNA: TGTGCCAGCAGCTTAGATGGGCGCGAGGGCCAAGAGACCCAGTACTTC
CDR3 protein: CASSLDGREGQETQYF

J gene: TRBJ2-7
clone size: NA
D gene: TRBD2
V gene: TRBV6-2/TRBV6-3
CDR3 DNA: TGTGCCAGCAGTTATGGTTCGGGGTCGAGCGGGAGTTCGACCTACGAGCAGTACTTC
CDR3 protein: CASSYGSGSSGSSTYEQYF

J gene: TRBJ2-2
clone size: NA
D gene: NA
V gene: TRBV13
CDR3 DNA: TGTGCCAGCAGCTTATCCGACAGGGGCGGTAGCGGGCCCGGGGAGCTGTTTTTT
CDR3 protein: CASSLSDRGGSGPGELFF

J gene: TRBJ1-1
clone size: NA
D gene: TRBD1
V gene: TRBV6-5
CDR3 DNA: TGTGCCAGCAGGGGGACAGGGGGTTTGAACACTGAAGCTTTCTTT
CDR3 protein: CASRGTGGLNTEAFF

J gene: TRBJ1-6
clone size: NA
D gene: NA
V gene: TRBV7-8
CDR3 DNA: TGTGCCAGCAGCTTAAACCTTCCAGAAAATTCACCCCTCCACTTT
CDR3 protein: CASSLNLPENSPLHF

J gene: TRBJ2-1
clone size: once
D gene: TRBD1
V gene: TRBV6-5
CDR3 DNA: TGTGCCATATCGGACAGGGACAATGAGCAGTTCTTC
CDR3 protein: CAISDRDNEQFF